This TCR beta chain originates from a study of T cells in women clearing cervical HPV infection. To note about this clone: The sequenced fragment ends 3 residues before the CDR3 boundary, so the rest is inferred from the germline J gene.

J was trimmed by 2 bases and V by 3 bases; bases with no gene match: 2. Germline V CDR1 and CDR2: SGHNT, YYREEE (reference sequence). There are 14 residues in the CDR3. The assay was immunoSEQ multiplex PCR, and TCRdb's table has in-frame clones only and misses some. The sample data list more than 45,000 clones. This chain connects TRBV5-4 to TRBJ2-7; 10 bases line up with TRBD2. The sequenced sample was blood buffy coat. This TCR was sampled from a woman between 18 and 70 years old with a cervical HPV16 infection that either progressed to CIN3+ or cleared (not recorded which). CDR3 sequence reads: CASSSSGRAYEQYF. CDR3 bases read: TGTGCCAGCAGCTCCAGCGGGAGGGCCTACGAG.